Each of the 9 T cell receptor beta chains below was sequenced from the same sample in a study of blood T cell repertoires in COVID-19. Libraries were prepared by immunoSEQ multiplex PCR; TCRdb keeps only in-frame clonotypes and omits some of them. The table shows roughly 180,000 clones, with around 80% occurring only once. Sequences were obtained from peripheral blood. These receptors were taken from an elderly woman with COVID-19, enrolled during active disease.

The chain joins TRBV3-1 (or the pseudogene TRBV3-2) to TRBJ2-7; perhaps TRBD1 as D (6 bases). The CDR3 is made up of 12 amino acids. From germline, CDR1 is LGHDT and CDR2 YNNKEL (reference sequence). V lost 5 bases and J lost 3, with 8 bases in between. For the CDR3, the DNA is TGTGCCAGCAGCTCGGACAGCTACGAGCAGTACTTC. Translation gives CASSSDSYEQYF.

The chain employs TRBV5-1 and TRBJ2-1, with a tentative D call TRBD2 (5 bases). With 4 bases removed from V and 12 bases from J, the gap between germline ends came to 20 bases. This CDR3 is 14 amino acids long. The germline CDR1 and CDR2 sequences are SGHRS and YFSETQ. The CDR3, as DNA: TGCGCCAGCAGCCCCGAGAGGGCTCACATAGGGCAGTTCTTC. Amino acid sequence: CASSPERAHIGQFF.

The V call is TRBV7-6, the J call TRBJ1-1; 10 nucleotides align to TRBD1. This CDR3 spans 16 amino acids. V lost 4 bases to trimming and J lost 1 base; unmatched junction nucleotides: 6. Per germline, CDR1 SGHVS and CDR2 FNYEAQ. CDR3 in DNA: TGTGCCAGCAGCTCCTCCCGGGACAGGGGGAACACTGAAGCTTTCTTT. It is translated as CASSSSRDRGNTEAFF.

CDR3 protein: CASGQQGREKLFF. DNA for the CDR3: TGTGCCAGCGGACAACAGGGGCGGGAAAAACTGTTTTTT. The rearrangement joins TRBV12-3 or TRBV12-4 to TRBJ1-4, with 7 nucleotides matching TRBD1. The CDR3 has 13 amino acids. V was clipped by 8 bases and J by 8 bases; unmatched bases: 8.

This clone was found once. The gene calls are TRBV4-2 and TRBJ2-6; D possibly corresponds to TRBD1 (5 bases). CDR1 is LGHNA, CDR2 YNFKEQ, per germline. The CDR3 length is 19 residues. The V end lost 0 bases, the J end lost 6 bases, and 21 bases lay between the germline ends. The CDR3 nucleotides read TGTGCCAGCAGCCAAGAGGGGCCACTAACAGTGACGTTGGCCAACGTCCTGACTTTC. Protein product: CASSQEGPLTVTLANVLTF.

The chain couples TRBV7-2 to TRBJ2-4, with D tentatively TRBD1 (7 bases). There are 15 residues in the CDR3. Trimming cost V 8 bases and J 6 bases, with 20 bases left between them. CDR1 and CDR2 from the germline V gene are SGHTA and FQGNSA. DNA of the CDR3: TGTGCCAGCGTCCCCCCAGGGGGGCCGGGAAACATTCAGTACTTC. This codes for CASVPPGGPGNIQYF. Complete variable domain (other parts from reference TRBV7-2 and TRBJ2-4): GAGVSQSPSNKVTEKGKDVELRCDPISGHTALYWYRQSLGQGLEFLIYFQGNSAPDKSGLPSDRFSAERTGGSVSTLTIQRTQQEDSAVYLCASVPPGGPGNIQYFGAGTRLSVL.

The genes are TRBV5-4 and TRBJ2-4; D is undetermined. The CDR3 is made up of 14 amino acids. Germline assignment: CDR1 SGHNT and CDR2 YYREEE (reference sequence). Trimming stripped 1 base from V and 6 bases from J, with 11 bases between. The CDR3 coding sequence is TGTGCCAGCAGCTTGTTCGATTTCGGAAACATTCAGTACTTC. This gives the protein CASSLFDFGNIQYF.

This sequence joins TRBV9 and TRBJ2-3; D ambiguous. The V and J ends lost 4 bases and 5 bases respectively, with 8 bases between them. CDR1 and CDR2 (germline): SGDLS, YYNGEE. The CDR3 has 12 residues. The CDR3: CASSSSLDTQYF. In DNA, the CDR3 is TGTGCCAGCAGCTCCTCACTAGATACGCAGTATTTT.

The chain combines TRBV28 with TRBJ2-5; D call uncertain. The CDR3 runs 14 residues. Between the trimmed V and J ends, which lost 4 bases and 1 base, there was a span of 10 bases. Germline V lookup: CDR1 MDHEN, CDR2 SYDVKM. CDR3 nucleotide sequence: TGTGCCAGCAGTTCCTCGGAGACCCAAGAGACCCAGTACTTC. It codes for CASSSSETQETQYF.